Presented here are 18 T cell receptor beta chains from one specimen sequenced in a study of CD8 T cells in Susac syndrome. Random hexamers were used to reverse transcribe the RNA input (about 0.5 to 1 ug). TCRdb passed the immunoSEQ multiplex PCR reads through MiXCR, listing each CDR3 protein once. The data show 350,000 to 550,000 distinct CDR3 sequences, around 85% seen once. Sequenced input: CD8+ T cells from PBMCs. These receptors were collected from a human donor with multiple sclerosis.

This chain connects TRBV29-1 to TRBJ2-5, with a tentative D call TRBD1 (7 bases). The CDR3 has 13 residues. Germline-derived CDR1 and CDR2 are SQVTM and ANQGSEA. V lost 6 bases to trimming and J lost 5 bases, with 16 bases between them. DNA of the CDR3: TGCAGCGTCATTACAGGGGAGGTGGAGACCCAGTACTTC. Translated, it gives CSVITGEVETQYF.

The chain links TRBV25-1 to TRBJ2-1; tentatively, D is TRBD1 (5 bases). The CDR3 loop spans 13 amino acids. CDR1 MGHDK and CDR2 SYGVNS come from the germline V gene. The V end lost 3 bases, the J end lost 9 bases, and 12 bases lay between the germline ends. The CDR3 region has the DNA TGTGCCAGCAGTGAGGGAACAGGTACTGAGCAGTTCTTC. Its translation: CASSEGTGTEQFF.

The V call is TRBV27, the J call TRBJ2-7; 8 nucleotides agree with TRBD1. Per the germline V gene, CDR1 is MNHEY and CDR2 is SMNVEV (reference sequence). The CDR3 spans 15 residues. Trimming at V came to 6 bases and at J to 2 bases, leaving 9 bases not matched to a gene. The CDR3 coding sequence is TGTGCCAGCAGATCCTCCGGGACAGGCACCTACGAGCAGTACTTC. Encoded protein: CASRSSGTGTYEQYF.

J is TRBJ2-2 and V is TRBV28; maybe TRBD1 (5 bases). Trimming pared 5 bases from V and 0 bases from J, leaving 19 bases between. The CDR3 covers 18 residues. The V gene's germline CDR1 is MDHEN and CDR2 SYDVKM. In DNA, the CDR3 is TGTGCCAGCAGTCCGGACATGGGTCGCGAGTCGAACACCGGGGAGCTGTTTTTT. It is translated as CASSPDMGRESNTGELFF.

The rearrangement uses TRBV6-5 and TRBJ2-3; D not resolved. The germline V gene has CDR1 MNHEY and CDR2 SVGAGI. V lost 0 bases to trimming and J lost 1 base, with 8 bases between them. The CDR3 runs to 15 residues. In DNA form, the CDR3 reads TGTGCCAGCAGTTACTCGACCACAGGCACAGATACGCAGTATTTT. It yields the protein CASSYSTTGTDTQYF.

The chain combines TRBV4-1 with TRBJ1-5; D remains ambiguous. Germline V gene sequence: CDR1 MGHRA, CDR2 YSYEKL. CDR3 length equals 17 residues. Trimming left V 4 bases short and J 0 bases short, with 16 bases between. CDR3 amino acids: CASSPSEGGASNQPQHF. The CDR3 coding sequence is TGCGCCAGCAGCCCCTCCGAGGGAGGAGCTAGCAATCAGCCCCAGCATTTT.

The genes are TRBV7-2 and TRBJ1-1; maybe TRBD1 (6 bases). The CDR3 loop spans 13 amino acids. V lost 1 base to trimming and J lost 4 bases, with 7 bases between them. Germline CDR1 is SGHTA and CDR2 is FQGNSA. CDR3 DNA sequence: TGTGCCAGCAGCTTAGGACAGGTCACTGAAGCTTTCTTT. Its translation is CASSLGQVTEAFF.

This chain connects TRBV15 to TRBJ2-1; TRBD1 is a possible D gene (5 bases). The germline gives CDR1 LNHNV, CDR2 YYDKDF (reference sequence). V lost 0 bases and J 0 bases, leaving 6 bases between the germline ends. The CDR3 consists of 15 residues. CDR3 sequence (DNA): TGTGCCACCAGCAGAGAAGGGGCCTCCTACAATGAGCAGTTCTTC. Its protein product is CATSREGASYNEQFF.

This clonotype appeared a few times. The gene calls are TRBV11-2 and TRBJ2-5; 9 bases are a match to TRBD2. The germline gives CDR1 SGHAT, CDR2 FQNNGV. This CDR3 contains 14 residues. Unmatched junction bases numbered 2, after V lost 5 bases and J lost 1 base. The CDR3 sequence is CASSGTSSQETQYF. CDR3 nucleotides: TGTGCCAGCAGCGGGACTAGCAGCCAAGAGACCCAGTACTTC.

The chain carries TRBV10-3 and TRBJ1-4; perhaps TRBD1 as D (6 bases). V gave up 3 bases and J gave up 8 bases, with 16 bases separating them. Germline CDR1 is ENHRY and CDR2 is SYGVKD. CDR3 size: 15 residues. The CDR3 region has the DNA TGTGCCATCAGTGACCCCGGGGGGGCTTTGGAAAAACTGTTTTTT. Its protein is CAISDPGGALEKLFF.

The chain's CDR3 is CASSLAGTGGETQYF. CDR3 DNA sequence: TGTGCCAGCAGCTTAGCCGGGACAGGGGGGGAGACCCAGTACTTC. This sequence joins TRBV7-9 and TRBJ2-5; 11 bases align to TRBD1. This CDR3 comprises 15 residues. Germline CDR1 reads SEHNR; CDR2 reads FQNEAQ (reference sequence). With 0 bases clipped from V and 5 bases from J, the junction kept 2 bases outside the gene matches.

The chain combines TRBV27 with TRBJ2-5; D may be TRBD1 (6 bases). There are 13 residues in the CDR3. Germline V gene sequence: CDR1 MNHEY, CDR2 SMNVEV (reference sequence). Trimming stripped 4 bases from V and 3 bases from J, with 9 bases between. The DNA of the CDR3 is TGTGCCAGCAGTTCCGGGACAAAAGAGACCCAGTACTTC. Protein sequence: CASSSGTKETQYF.

This clonotype has a handful of counts. The CDR3: CSARSQESSYEQYF. CDR3 DNA sequence: TGCAGTGCTAGGTCTCAGGAGAGCTCCTACGAGCAGTACTTC. The rearrangement joins TRBV20-1 to TRBJ2-7; no firm D call. Germline CDR1 is DFQATT and CDR2 is SNEGSKA (reference sequence). The CDR3 extends over 14 amino acids. Trimming removed 3 bases at V and 0 bases at J, with 12 bases between.

The V call is TRBV20-1, the J call TRBJ2-2; 7 bases match TRBD2. Looked up from germline, CDR1 is DFQATT and CDR2 is SNEGSKA (reference sequence). V lost 3 bases, J lost 3 bases, and 1 base stayed unmatched. The CDR3 consists of 13 residues. CDR3 in amino acids: CSASSGYTGELFF. DNA of the CDR3: TGCAGTGCTAGTAGCGGGTACACCGGGGAGCTGTTTTTT.

The chain combines TRBV7-6 with TRBJ2-7; D not resolved. The CDR3 sequence is 13 residues long. Trimming stripped 1 base from V and 6 bases from J, with 10 bases between. Germline CDR1 is SGHVS and CDR2 is FNYEAQ. In DNA form, the CDR3 reads TGTGCCAGCAGCTTAGAACTTATAGGCGAGCAGTACTTC. Protein sequence: CASSLELIGEQYF.

The V gene is TRBV30, the J gene TRBJ1-1; 7 nucleotides align to TRBD1. The CDR3 length is 15 residues. The J segment lost 4 bases and the V segment lost 3 bases, leaving 11 bases of the junction unmatched. Germline V CDR1 and CDR2: GTSNPN, SVGIG (reference sequence). CDR3 DNA sequence: TGTGCCTGGAGCCTCCTGGAGGGGGCCGGCACTGAAGCTTTCTTT. Translation gives CAWSLLEGAGTEAFF.

V gene TRBV9 combines with J gene TRBJ2-3; 7 nucleotides agree with TRBD2. This CDR3 has 15 residues. Germline trimming cut 4 bases from V and 1 base from J; bases unmatched to any gene: 6. Germline values: CDR1 SGDLS, CDR2 YYNGEE. CDR3 residues: CASSPLAGGTDTQYF. DNA for the CDR3: TGTGCCAGCAGCCCCCTCGCGGGGGGCACAGATACGCAGTATTTT.

V is TRBV7-9 and J is TRBJ2-1; weak D call: TRBD1 (6 bases). This CDR3 is 15 amino acids long. Germline V gene lookup returns CDR1 SEHNR and CDR2 FQNEAQ (reference sequence). V lost 0 bases, J lost 4 bases, and 10 bases lay in between. The CDR3 region has the DNA TGTGCCAGCAGCTTAGCACTAGGGGGTTACAATGAGCAGTTCTTC. Translated, it gives CASSLALGGYNEQFF.